This entry is about one T cell receptor beta chain. Its antigen is undetermined. These data are taken from a study of T-cell memory formation after mild COVID-19. On the study more broadly: Most TCR clusters belonged to a single donor. Broader study findings: Day 15 to 85 contracting clones showed balanced CD4/CD8; later expanders leaned CD4+.

The germline CDR1 and CDR2 sequences are SEHNR and FQNEAQ (reference sequence). The CDR3 spans 15 residues. Trimming shortened V by 5 bases and J by 5 bases, and 18 bases separated the two germline ends. 5'RACE, which relied on constant-segment primers, yielded TCR alpha and TCR beta cDNA libraries carrying sample barcodes and UMIs. TCRdb independently ran MiXCR on the 5' RACE reads; one entry per CDR3 protein. This sample has some 86,000 distinct CDR3 sequences, with roughly 25% found just once. The specimen sequenced was PBMCs or a T cell subset sorted from them (not recorded which). The V and J genes are TRBV7-9 and TRBJ1-1; D gene uncertain. This sequence was found in a man between 18 and 35 years old who had mild COVID-19 (a few samples of this study predate the infection). Cell type and time point are not known. The CDR3 region has the DNA TGTGCCAGCAGCCTAAAAGGACTCGCCGGGACTGAAGCTTTCTTT. Its protein is CASSLKGLAGTEAFF. The whole variable domain, filled in from reference TRBV7-9 and TRBJ1-1, reads DTGVSQNPRHKITKRGQNVTFRCDPISEHNRLYWYRQTLGQGPEFLTYFQNEAQLEKSRLLSDRFSAERPKGSFSTLEIQRTEQGDSAMYLCASSLKGLAGTEAFFGQGTRLTVV.